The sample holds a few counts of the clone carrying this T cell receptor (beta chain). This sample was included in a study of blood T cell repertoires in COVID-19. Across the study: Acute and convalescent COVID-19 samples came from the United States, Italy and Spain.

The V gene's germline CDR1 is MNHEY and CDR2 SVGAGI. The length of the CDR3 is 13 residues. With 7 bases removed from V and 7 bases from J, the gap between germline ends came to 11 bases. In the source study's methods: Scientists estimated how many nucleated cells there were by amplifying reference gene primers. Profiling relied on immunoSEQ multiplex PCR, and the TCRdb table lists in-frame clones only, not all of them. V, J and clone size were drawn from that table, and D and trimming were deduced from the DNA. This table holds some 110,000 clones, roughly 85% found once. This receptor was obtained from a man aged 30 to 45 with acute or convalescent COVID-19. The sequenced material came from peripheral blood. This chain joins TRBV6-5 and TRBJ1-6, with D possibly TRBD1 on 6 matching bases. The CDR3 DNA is TGTGCCAGCACGGGACACGAGAATTCACCCCTCCACTTT. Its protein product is CASTGHENSPLHF.